This TCR beta chain was recorded in a study of blood T cell repertoires in COVID-19. Authors' processing steps: Amplifying reference gene primers gave estimates of nucleated cell counts. Using immunoSEQ multiplex PCR, the repertoire was profiled, and TCRdb retains in-frame clones only, with some absent. V and J calls and clone size follow that table, whereas D and trimming were derived from the DNA. The sample comprises 170,000 or so clones, less than 90% of which are singletons, and around 7% rests with the top ten. Material: PBMCs or T cells enriched from blood (not recorded which). The sequence derives from a woman aged 45-65 years who had recovered from COVID-19.

CDR3 loop: CASSLAPGQGGTDTQYF. CDR3 sequence (DNA): TGCGCCAGCAGCTTGGCCCCGGGACAGGGCGGCACAGATACGCAGTATTTT. V gene TRBV5-1 combines with J gene TRBJ2-3, with TRBD1 matching over 9 bases. This CDR3 has 17 amino acids. V lost 0 bases and J lost 1; bases outside the gene matches: 6. Germline CDR1 and CDR2: SGHRS and YFSETQ. Full variable domain (outside the CDR3, taken from reference TRBV5-1 and TRBJ2-3): KAGVTQTPRYLIKTRGQQVTLSCSPISGHRSVSWYQQTPGQGLQFLFEYFSETQRNKGNFPGRFSGRQFSNSRSEMNVSTLELGDSALYLCASSLAPGQGGTDTQYFGPGTRLTVL.